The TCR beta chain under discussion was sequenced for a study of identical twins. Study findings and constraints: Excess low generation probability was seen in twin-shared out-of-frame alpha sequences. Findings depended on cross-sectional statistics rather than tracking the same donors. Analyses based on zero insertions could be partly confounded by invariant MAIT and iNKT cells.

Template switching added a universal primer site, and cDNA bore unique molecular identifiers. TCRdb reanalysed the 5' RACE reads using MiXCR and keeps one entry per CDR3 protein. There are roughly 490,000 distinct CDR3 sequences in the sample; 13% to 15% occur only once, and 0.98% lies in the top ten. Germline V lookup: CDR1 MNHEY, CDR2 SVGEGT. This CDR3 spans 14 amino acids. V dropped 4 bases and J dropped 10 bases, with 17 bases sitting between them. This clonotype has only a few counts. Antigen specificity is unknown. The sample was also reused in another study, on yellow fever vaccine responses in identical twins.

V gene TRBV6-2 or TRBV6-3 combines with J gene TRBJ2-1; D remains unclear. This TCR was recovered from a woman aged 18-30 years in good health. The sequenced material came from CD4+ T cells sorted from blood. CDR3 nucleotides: TGTGCCAGCAGTTTTGGACCCGCGGCAGAGGAGCAGTTCTTC. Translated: CASSFGPAAEEQFF.